What follows describes a single T cell receptor (beta chain). The authors' processing: Counts of nucleated cells, estimated from reference gene primer amplification, were obtained. Libraries were prepared by immunoSEQ multiplex PCR; TCRdb keeps only in-frame clonotypes and omits some of them. Clone size and the V and J calls come from that table; the DNA yielded D and trimming. Among roughly 120,000 clones listed, around 79% were seen once. This entry comes from a study of blood T cell repertoires in COVID-19. Study details: The origin of the acute and convalescent COVID-19 samples was the United States, Italy and Spain. Sources were T cells, B-cell-depleted T cells, or PBMCs; the material itself was cDNA or gDNA.

The CDR3 has 15 amino acids. Germline values: CDR1 SEHNR, CDR2 FQNEAQ (reference sequence). V lost 0 bases and J 1 base, leaving 9 bases between the germline ends. Sequences were obtained from peripheral blood. This clonotype was sampled from a man aged 45-65 years with acute or convalescent COVID-19. The V call is TRBV7-9, the J call TRBJ2-5, with D possibly TRBD1 on 6 matching bases. The CDR3, as DNA: TGTGCCAGCAGCTTAGCACAGGGAACCCAAGAGACCCAGTACTTC. The encoded protein is CASSLAQGTQETQYF.